This T cell receptor beta chain was profiled in a study of blood T cell repertoires in COVID-19. Sequenced by immunoSEQ multiplex PCR; TCRdb stores in-frame clones only, minus some. The sample yields 84,000 or so clones, over 75% seen once. This CDR3 is built from 13 residues. V lost 8 bases, J lost 8 bases, and 5 bases stayed unmatched. The chain couples TRBV12-3 or TRBV12-4 to TRBJ1-6; 8 bases map to TRBD1. The clonotype originates from a human donor in a cohort sampled during active COVID-19. The sample consisted of peripheral blood. The CDR3 loop reads CASGQGADSPLHF. CDR3 in DNA: TGTGCCAGCGGGCAGGGGGCTGATTCACCCCTCCACTTT.